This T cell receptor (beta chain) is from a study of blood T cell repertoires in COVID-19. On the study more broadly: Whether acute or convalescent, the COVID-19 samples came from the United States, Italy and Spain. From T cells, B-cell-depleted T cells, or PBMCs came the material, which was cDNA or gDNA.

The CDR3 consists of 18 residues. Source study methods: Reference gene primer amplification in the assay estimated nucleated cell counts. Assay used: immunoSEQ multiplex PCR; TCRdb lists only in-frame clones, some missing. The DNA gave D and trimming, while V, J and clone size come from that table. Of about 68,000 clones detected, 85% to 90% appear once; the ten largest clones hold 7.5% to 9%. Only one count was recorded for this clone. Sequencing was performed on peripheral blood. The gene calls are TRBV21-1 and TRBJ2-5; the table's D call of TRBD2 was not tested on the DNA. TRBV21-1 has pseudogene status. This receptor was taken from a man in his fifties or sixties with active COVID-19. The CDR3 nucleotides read TGTGCCAGCAGCAAAAATGGAGGGAGCGGGGGGTACCAAGAGACCCAGTACTTC. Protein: CASSKNGGSGGYQETQYF.